These T cell receptor beta chains were read from a single sample in a study of blood T cell repertoires in COVID-19. Only in-frame clones appear in the TCRdb table, and some are missing; sequencing was by immunoSEQ multiplex PCR. The table includes some 200,000 clones, around 90% detected once. The sample comprised PBMCs or T cells enriched from blood (not recorded which). The receptors derive from a woman in her twenties or thirties who had recovered from COVID-19. Both conserved end residues are part of each CDR3. D genes are given only for firm matches. A row's size may be missing; if present it is once, few, many or a size class.

>TRBJ2-3|TRBV7-9|TRBD2|NA
CASSFQGAGGTRDTQYF
TGTGCCAGCAGCTTTCAGGGTGCGGGAGGCACCAGAGATACGCAGTATTTT
>TRBJ1-4|TRBV29-1|NA|NA
CSALNEKLFF
TGCAGCGCCCTCAATGAAAAACTGTTTTTT
>TRBJ2-7|TRBV6-6|TRBD1|NA
CASSKPGQGMHEQYF
TGTGCCAGCAGTAAACCGGGACAGGGTATGCACGAGCAGTACTTC
>TRBJ2-7|TRBV11-2|NA|NA
CASSEILDFISYEQYF
TGTGCCAGCAGCGAAATCCTCGACTTCATCTCCTACGAGCAGTACTTC
>TRBJ1-6|TRBV7-8|TRBD1|NA
CASSPRDRGNNSPLHF
TGTGCCAGCAGCCCTCGGGACAGGGGGAATAATTCACCCCTCCACTTT
>TRBJ2-5|TRBV2|TRBD2|NA
CASIAGINQETQYF
TGTGCCAGCATAGCGGGGATAAACCAAGAGACCCAGTACTTC
>TRBJ1-2|TRBV4-2|NA|NA
CASSQGSGVVTNGYTF
TGTGCCAGCAGCCAAGGGTCGGGGGTCGTAACGAATGGCTACACCTTC
>TRBJ2-1|TRBV4-3|NA|NA
CASSQALLGDEQFF
TGCGCCAGCAGCCAAGCGCTACTCGGGGATGAGCAGTTCTTC
>TRBJ1-4|TRBV28|NA|once
CASSLETGYTYEKLFF
TGTGCCAGCAGTTTGGAAACAGGGTACACCTATGAAAAACTGTTTTTT
>TRBJ1-1|TRBV29-1|NA|NA
CSAQKMNTEAFF
TGCAGCGCACAGAAAATGAACACTGAAGCTTTCTTT
>TRBJ1-5|TRBV4-3|NA|NA
CASSQEVRGNQPQHF
TGCGCCAGCAGCCAAGAGGTCCGGGGTAATCAGCCCCAGCATTTT
>TRBJ1-1|TRBV5-1|TRBD1|NA
CASSLAPRTGVMGEAFF
TGCGCCAGCAGCTTGGCCCCCAGGACAGGGGTTATGGGTGAAGCTTTCTTT
>TRBJ1-2|TRBV9|NA|NA
CASSASGGSTGYGYTF
TGTGCCAGCAGCGCGAGTGGGGGGTCTACGGGTTATGGCTACACCTTC
>TRBJ2-1|TRBV30|NA|once
CAWSPLTRQGFYNEQFF
TGTGCCTGGAGTCCCCTAACGCGCCAGGGGTTTTACAATGAGCAGTTCTTC
>TRBJ2-7|TRBV3-1/TRBV3-2|TRBD2|NA
CASSQDMAVGLKSEEQYF
TGTGCCAGCAGCCAAGATATGGCAGTGGGACTAAAATCGGAGGAGCAGTACTTC
>TRBJ2-1|TRBV24-1|NA|NA
CATSDRQSSYNEQFF
TGTGCCACCAGTGATAGACAGAGCTCCTACAATGAGCAGTTCTTC
>TRBJ1-2|TRBV7-2|NA|NA
CASSLNWGDYGYTF
TGTGCCAGCAGCTTAAATTGGGGGGACTATGGCTACACCTTC
>TRBJ1-1|TRBV7-9|NA|NA
CASSLFGDGAFF
TGTGCCAGCAGCTTATTCGGGGATGGAGCTTTCTTT
>TRBJ2-1|TRBV3-1/TRBV3-2|TRBD2|NA
CASSTGGSYNEQFF
TGTGCCAGCAGCACGGGGGGTTCCTACAATGAGCAGTTCTTC
>TRBJ2-5|TRBV28|NA|NA
CASRLQETQYF
TGTGCCAGCAGACTGCAAGAGACCCAGTACTTC
>TRBJ1-1|TRBV18|NA|NA
CASSPWADTPEAFF
TGTGCCAGCTCACCTTGGGCTGACACTCCTGAAGCTTTCTTT
>TRBJ2-1|TRBV27|TRBD2|NA
CASSLSPAGGSYNEQFF
TGTGCCAGCAGTTTATCTCCCGCGGGAGGCTCCTACAATGAGCAGTTCTTC
>TRBJ1-4|TRBV27|NA|once
CASSFGGSATNEKLFF
TGTGCCAGCAGTTTTGGAGGCTCCGCAACTAATGAAAAACTGTTTTTT
>TRBJ1-2|TRBV2|NA|NA
CASSVADYGYTF
TGTGCCAGCAGTGTGGCCGATTATGGCTACACCTTC
>TRBJ1-1|TRBV29-1|NA|NA
CSWGGPDAEAFF
TGCAGTTGGGGGGGCCCTGACGCTGAAGCTTTCTTT
>TRBJ2-5|TRBV5-8|NA|NA
CASSLRGVEETQYF
TGTGCCAGCAGCCTACGGGGAGTGGAGGAGACCCAGTACTTC